One sample yielded the 9 T cell receptor beta chains listed below, sequenced in a study of shared clonotypes between healthy human individuals. The assay was immunoSEQ multiplex PCR, and TCRdb's table has in-frame clones only and misses some. The sample carries over a million clones, about 77% recorded once. Sequencing was performed on memory CD4+ T cells sorted from blood. Subset in this sample: CD45RA-negative fraction. These TCRs come from a man aged 18 to 30 in good health.

This clone appeared once. This chain connects TRBV20-1 to TRBJ2-7, with no clear D. This CDR3 is built from 11 residues. Germline CDR1 and CDR2: DFQATT and SNEGSKA (reference sequence). V lost 6 bases to trimming and J lost 4 bases, with 10 bases between them. The CDR3 sequence: CSALGSYEQYF. In nucleotides, the CDR3 is TGCAGTGCCCTAGGGTCTTACGAGCAGTACTTC.

In this sample, this clone turned up a few times. J is TRBJ2-1 and V is TRBV5-1, with 7 bases matching TRBD1. Germline CDR1 is SGHRS and CDR2 is YFSETQ. V trimming: 4 bases; J trimming: 2 bases; junction bases outside the gene matches: 6. This CDR3 has 15 amino acids. The CDR3 region is CASSPGDSTYNEQFF. CDR3 coding DNA: TGCGCCAGCAGCCCAGGGGACAGTACCTACAATGAGCAGTTCTTC. Based on the CDR3 plus reference TRBV5-1 and TRBJ2-1, the full variable domain is KAGVTQTPRYLIKTRGQQVTLSCSPISGHRSVSWYQQTPGQGLQFLFEYFSETQRNKGNFPGRFSGRQFSNSRSEMNVSTLELGDSALYLCASSPGDSTYNEQFFGPGTRLTVL.

In this sample, this clone turned up a few times. The chain joins TRBV25-1 to TRBJ1-1; the D gene is possibly TRBD1 (5 bases). In germline, CDR1 is MGHDK, CDR2 SYGVNS. The ends were cut back, 4 bases at V and 4 bases at J, with 13 bases in the middle. The CDR3 loop spans 14 amino acids. The CDR3 loop reads CASSVWGGVTEAFF. The DNA for the CDR3 is TGTGCCAGCAGTGTCTGGGGAGGGGTCACTGAAGCTTTCTTT.

This chain uses TRBV6-1 with TRBJ2-7, with no clear D. The germline CDR1 and CDR2 sequences are MNHNS and SASEGT. The CDR3 loop spans 13 amino acids. Trimming left V 6 bases short and J 4 bases short, with 13 bases between. The CDR3 region has the DNA TGTGCCAGCAGCCCCCAGGCCCAGTACGAGCAGTACTTC. Protein product: CASSPQAQYEQYF.

Notes on this clone: Other DNA sequences in this specimen translate into the identical CDR3. V and J are TRBV27 and TRBJ2-5; D uncertain. Looked up from germline, CDR1 is MNHEY and CDR2 is SMNVEV (reference sequence). There are 11 residues in the CDR3. Between the trimmed V and J ends, which lost 0 bases and 5 bases, there was a span of 1 base. CDR3 DNA sequence: TGTGCCAGCAGTTTATCCGAGACCCAGTACTTC. This sequence encodes CASSLSETQYF.

The chain employs TRBV6-5 and TRBJ1-3, with no clear D. This CDR3 is 15 amino acids long. V was clipped by 0 bases and J by 4 bases, with 10 bases between them. Looked up from germline, CDR1 is MNHEY and CDR2 is SVGAGI. CDR3 sequence reads: CASSYSKDSGNTIYF. DNA for the CDR3: TGTGCCAGCAGTTACTCGAAGGATTCCGGAAACACCATATATTTT.

About this clone itself: The same CDR3 is also encoded by other DNA sequences in this sample. The V call is TRBV6-6, the J call TRBJ2-7, with D possibly matching TRBD1 (6 bases). With 6 bases removed from V and 4 bases from J, the gap between germline ends came to 10 bases. CDR3 length: 12 amino acids. Germline CDR1 and CDR2: MNHNY and SVGAGI (reference sequence). The CDR3 reads CASSPQGYEQYF. Here the CDR3 DNA reads TGTGCCAGCAGCCCACAGGGATACGAGCAGTACTTC.

The chain employs TRBV7-2 and TRBJ2-5, with D possibly being TRBD1 (6 bases). V was cut by 2 bases and J by 4 bases, with 14 bases left in between. CDR3 length: 15 residues. CDR1 is SGHTA, CDR2 FQGNSA, per germline. The CDR3 DNA reads TGTGCCAGCAGCTTATTCCAGGGGAGTGGAGAGACCCAGTACTTC. Protein: CASSLFQGSGETQYF.

Only a few counts were recorded for this clone. This chain uses TRBV11-2 with TRBJ2-7; 14 positions agree with TRBD2. Germline loops: CDR1 SGHAT, CDR2 FQNNGV. The CDR3 spans 14 residues. V trimming: 4 bases; J trimming: 6 bases; junction bases outside the gene matches: 2. CDR3 sequence: CASSSGLAGAEQYF. The CDR3 coding sequence is TGTGCCAGCAGCTCGGGACTAGCGGGAGCCGAGCAGTACTTC.